This is a list of T cell receptor beta chains from one sample in a study of cytomegalovirus exposure and HLA in healthy donors. The table came from immunoSEQ multiplex PCR; TCRdb's copy has only in-frame clones and leaves some out. Of roughly 180,000 clones listed, roughly 9.5% were seen once; the top ten hold approximately 1.5%. What was sequenced was PBMCs. These receptors all come from a woman in her 30s in good health and CMV-seropositive. CDR3s include the opening cysteine and the closing phenylalanine or tryptophan. Fields, in order: D gene, V gene, J gene, clone size, CDR3 protein, CDR3 DNA. The D gene is left open where the match is weak. The size of a clone is reported for some rows only, either as once, few or many, or as a class for expanded clones.

D gene: .; V gene: TRBV19; J gene: TRBJ1-1; clone size: few; CDR3 protein: CASSRGDWEEAFF; CDR3 DNA: TGTGCCAGTAGTAGGGGAGACTGGGAGGAAGCTTTCTTT
D gene: TRBD1; V gene: TRBV4-1; J gene: TRBJ2-5; clone size: .; CDR3 protein: CASSQAVRGETQYF; CDR3 DNA: TGCGCCAGCAGCCAAGCGGTCAGGGGGGAGACCCAGTACTTC
D gene: .; V gene: TRBV6-1; J gene: TRBJ2-7; clone size: .; CDR3 protein: CASGQHPPYEQYF; CDR3 DNA: TGTGCCAGCGGGCAGCACCCTCCCTACGAGCAGTACTTC
D gene: TRBD2; V gene: TRBV5-4; J gene: TRBJ2-7; clone size: .; CDR3 protein: CASSGRTSGVHEQYF; CDR3 DNA: TGTGCCAGCAGCGGGAGGACTAGCGGGGTCCACGAGCAGTACTTC
D gene: TRBD1; V gene: TRBV6-5; J gene: TRBJ2-7; clone size: .; CDR3 protein: CASRLTGTAWEQYF; CDR3 DNA: TGTGCCAGCAGGCTGACAGGGACCGCCTGGGAGCAGTACTTC
D gene: TRBD2; V gene: TRBV30; J gene: TRBJ2-1; clone size: few; CDR3 protein: CAWGLSGTYNEQFF; CDR3 DNA: TGTGCCTGGGGCCTGAGCGGGACCTACAATGAGCAGTTCTTC
D gene: .; V gene: TRBV11-2; J gene: TRBJ2-1; clone size: few; CDR3 protein: CASRIRVNEQFF; CDR3 DNA: TGTGCCAGCAGGATCAGGGTGAATGAGCAGTTCTTC
D gene: .; V gene: TRBV4-1; J gene: TRBJ1-2; clone size: .; CDR3 protein: CASSLNQGPSSGGYTF; CDR3 DNA: TGCGCCAGCAGCCTAAACCAGGGGCCCAGTTCTGGTGGCTACACCTTC
D gene: .; V gene: TRBV7-2; J gene: TRBJ1-1; clone size: few; CDR3 protein: CASSLNQVASTEAFF; CDR3 DNA: TGTGCCAGCAGCTTAAATCAGGTTGCGAGCACTGAAGCTTTCTTT
D gene: TRBD1; V gene: TRBV6-1; J gene: TRBJ1-2; clone size: few; CDR3 protein: CASSERSTGIGYTF; CDR3 DNA: TGTGCCAGCAGTGAACGCTCGACAGGGATTGGCTACACCTTC
D gene: TRBD2; V gene: TRBV5-1; J gene: TRBJ2-1; clone size: few; CDR3 protein: CASSLLAGWTYNEQFF; CDR3 DNA: TGCGCCAGCAGCTTGCTAGCGGGATGGACCTACAATGAGCAGTTCTTC